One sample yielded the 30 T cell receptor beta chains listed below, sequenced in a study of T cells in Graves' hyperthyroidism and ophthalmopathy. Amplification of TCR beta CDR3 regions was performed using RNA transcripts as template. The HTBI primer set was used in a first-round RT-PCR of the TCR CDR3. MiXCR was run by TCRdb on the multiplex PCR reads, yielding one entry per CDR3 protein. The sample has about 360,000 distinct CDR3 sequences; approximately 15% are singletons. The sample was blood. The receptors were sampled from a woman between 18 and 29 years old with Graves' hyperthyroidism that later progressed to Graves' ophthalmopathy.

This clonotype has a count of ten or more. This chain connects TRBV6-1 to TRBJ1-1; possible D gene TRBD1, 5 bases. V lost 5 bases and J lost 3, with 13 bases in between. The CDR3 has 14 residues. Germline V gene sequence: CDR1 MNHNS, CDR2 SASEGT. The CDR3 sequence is CASSPRDSYTEAFF. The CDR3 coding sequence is TGTGCCAGCAGTCCCCGGGACTCTTACACTGAAGCTTTCTTT.

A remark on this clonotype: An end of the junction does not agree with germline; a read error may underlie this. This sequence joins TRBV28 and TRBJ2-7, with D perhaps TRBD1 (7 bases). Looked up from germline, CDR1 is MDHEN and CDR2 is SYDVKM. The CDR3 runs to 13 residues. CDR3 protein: CASRKTGRNERYF. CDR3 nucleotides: TGTGCCAGCAGGAAGACAGGGAGGAACGAGCGGTACTTC. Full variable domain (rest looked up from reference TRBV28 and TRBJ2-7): DVKVTQSSRYLVKRTGEKVFLECVQDMDHENMFWYRQDPGLGLRLIYFSYDVKMKEKGDIPEGYSVSREKKERFSLILESASTNQTSMYLCASRKTGRNERYFGPGTRLTVT.

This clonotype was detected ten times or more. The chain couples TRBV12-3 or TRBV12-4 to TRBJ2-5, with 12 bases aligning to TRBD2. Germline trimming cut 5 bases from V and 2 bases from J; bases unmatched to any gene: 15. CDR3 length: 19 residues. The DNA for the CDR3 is TGTGCCAGCAGTCCCGAACTCGTCCTAGCGGGAGGGCCTCAAGAGACCCAGTACTTC. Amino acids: CASSPELVLAGGPQETQYF.

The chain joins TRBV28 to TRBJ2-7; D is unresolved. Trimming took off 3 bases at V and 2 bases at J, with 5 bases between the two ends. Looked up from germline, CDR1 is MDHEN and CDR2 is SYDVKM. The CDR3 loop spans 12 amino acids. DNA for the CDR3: TGTGCCAGCAGTTTTTTAGCCTACGAGCAGTACTTC. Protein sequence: CASSFLAYEQYF.

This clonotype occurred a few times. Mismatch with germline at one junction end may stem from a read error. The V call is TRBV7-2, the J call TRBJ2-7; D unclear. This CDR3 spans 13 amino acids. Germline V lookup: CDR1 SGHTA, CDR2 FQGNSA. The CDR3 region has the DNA TGCGCCAGCAGCTTGCCCCTGACCTACGAGCAGTACTTC. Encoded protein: CASSLPLTYEQYF.

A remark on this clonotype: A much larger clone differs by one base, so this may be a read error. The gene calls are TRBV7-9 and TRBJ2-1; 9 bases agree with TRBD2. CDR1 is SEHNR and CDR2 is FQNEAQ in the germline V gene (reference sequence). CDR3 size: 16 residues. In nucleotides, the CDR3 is TGTGCCAGCAGCCATAGCGGGAGCGGGATTTACAATGGGCAGTTCTTC. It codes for CASSHSGSGIYNGQFF.

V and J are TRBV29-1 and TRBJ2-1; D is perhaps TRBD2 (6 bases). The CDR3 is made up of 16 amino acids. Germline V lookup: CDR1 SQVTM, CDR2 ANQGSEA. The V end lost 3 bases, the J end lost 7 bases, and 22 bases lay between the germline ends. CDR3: CSVDVGGLTPRNEQFF. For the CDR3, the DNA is TGCAGCGTTGATGTTGGCGGACTAACCCCCCGAAATGAGCAGTTCTTC.

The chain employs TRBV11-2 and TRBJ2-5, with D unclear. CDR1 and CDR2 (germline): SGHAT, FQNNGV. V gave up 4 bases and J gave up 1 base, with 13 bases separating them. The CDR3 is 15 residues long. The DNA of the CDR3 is TGTGCCAGCAGCTCAGATCTACGTTTCCAAGAGACCCAGTACTTC. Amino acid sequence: CASSSDLRFQETQYF.

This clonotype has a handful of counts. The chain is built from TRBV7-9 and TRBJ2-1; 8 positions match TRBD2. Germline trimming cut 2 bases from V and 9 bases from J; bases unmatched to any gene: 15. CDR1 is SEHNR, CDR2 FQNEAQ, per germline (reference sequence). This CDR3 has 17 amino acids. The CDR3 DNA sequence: TGTGCCAGCAGCTTATCGAAAGGGGGACTAGATGCTTTTGAGCAGTTCTTC. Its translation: CASSLSKGGLDAFEQFF.

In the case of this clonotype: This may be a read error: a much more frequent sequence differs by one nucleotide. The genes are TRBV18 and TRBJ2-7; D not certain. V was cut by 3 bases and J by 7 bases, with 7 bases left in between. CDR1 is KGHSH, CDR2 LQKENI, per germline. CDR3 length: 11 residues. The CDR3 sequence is CASSPKTEQYF. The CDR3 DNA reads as TGTGCCAGCTCACCGAAGACAGAGCAGTACTTC.

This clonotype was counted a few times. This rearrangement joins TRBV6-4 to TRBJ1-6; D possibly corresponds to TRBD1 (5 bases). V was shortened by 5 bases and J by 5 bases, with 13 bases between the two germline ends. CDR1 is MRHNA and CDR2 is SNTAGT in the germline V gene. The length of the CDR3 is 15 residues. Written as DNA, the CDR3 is TGTGCCAGCAGTATGAGGCCGGGGGATAATTCACCCCTCCACTTT. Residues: CASSMRPGDNSPLHF.

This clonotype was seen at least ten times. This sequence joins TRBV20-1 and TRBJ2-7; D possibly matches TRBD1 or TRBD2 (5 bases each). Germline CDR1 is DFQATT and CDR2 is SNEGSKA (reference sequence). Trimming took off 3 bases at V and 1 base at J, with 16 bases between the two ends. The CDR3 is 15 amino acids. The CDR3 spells CSASGPGTASYEQYF. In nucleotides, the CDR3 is TGCAGTGCTAGTGGCCCCGGGACGGCATCCTACGAGCAGTACTTC.

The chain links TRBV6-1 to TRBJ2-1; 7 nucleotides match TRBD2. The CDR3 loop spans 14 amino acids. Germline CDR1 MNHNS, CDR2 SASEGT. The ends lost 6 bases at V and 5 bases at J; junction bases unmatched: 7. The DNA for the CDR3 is TGTGCCAGCAGCCCCTGGGACTACAACAATGAGCAGTTCTTC. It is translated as CASSPWDYNNEQFF.

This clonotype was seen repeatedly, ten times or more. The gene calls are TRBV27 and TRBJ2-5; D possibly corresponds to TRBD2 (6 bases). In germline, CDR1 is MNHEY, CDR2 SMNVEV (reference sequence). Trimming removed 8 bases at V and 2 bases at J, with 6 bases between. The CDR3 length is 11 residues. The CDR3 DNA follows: TGTGCCAGCGCGGGGCAAGAGACCCAGTACTTC. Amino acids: CASAGQETQYF.

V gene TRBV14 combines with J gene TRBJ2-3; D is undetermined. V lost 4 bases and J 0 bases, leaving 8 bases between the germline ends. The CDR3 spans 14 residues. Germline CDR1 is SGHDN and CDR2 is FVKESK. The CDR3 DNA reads TGTGCCAGCAGCCTGAAGGTGAGCACAGATACGCAGTATTTT. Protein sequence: CASSLKVSTDTQYF.

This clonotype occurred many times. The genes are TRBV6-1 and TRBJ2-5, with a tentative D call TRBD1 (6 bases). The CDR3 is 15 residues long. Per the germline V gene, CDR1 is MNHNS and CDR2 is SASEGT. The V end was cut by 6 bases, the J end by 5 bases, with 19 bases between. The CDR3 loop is CASSQGWGHGETQYF. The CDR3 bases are TGTGCCAGCAGCCAAGGATGGGGACATGGCGAGACCCAGTACTTC.

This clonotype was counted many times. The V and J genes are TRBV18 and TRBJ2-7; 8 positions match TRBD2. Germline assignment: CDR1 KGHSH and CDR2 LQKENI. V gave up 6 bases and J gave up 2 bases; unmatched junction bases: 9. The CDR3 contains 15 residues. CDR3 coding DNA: TGTGCCAGCTCGCAACATTTGGGACTAGCCTACGAGCAGTACTTC. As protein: CASSQHLGLAYEQYF.

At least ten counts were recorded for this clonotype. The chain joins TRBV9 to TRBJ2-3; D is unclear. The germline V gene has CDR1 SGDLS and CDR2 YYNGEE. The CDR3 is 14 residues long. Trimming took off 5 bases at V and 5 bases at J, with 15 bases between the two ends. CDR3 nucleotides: TGTGCCAGCAGTCTGTGGGCCGAAAGAGATACGCAGTATTTT. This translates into CASSLWAERDTQYF.

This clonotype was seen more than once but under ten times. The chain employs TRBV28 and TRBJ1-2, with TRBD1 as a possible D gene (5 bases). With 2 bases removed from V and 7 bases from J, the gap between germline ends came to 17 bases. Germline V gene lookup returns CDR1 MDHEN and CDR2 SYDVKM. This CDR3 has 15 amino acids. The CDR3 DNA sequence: TGTGCCAGCAGTTTAGGGGGAGGTGAAAGGATTGGCTACACCTTC. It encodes CASSLGGGERIGYTF.

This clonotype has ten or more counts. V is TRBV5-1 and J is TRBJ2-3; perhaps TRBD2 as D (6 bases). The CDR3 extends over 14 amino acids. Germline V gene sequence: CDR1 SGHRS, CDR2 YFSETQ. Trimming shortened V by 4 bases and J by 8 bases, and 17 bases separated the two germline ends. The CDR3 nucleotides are TGCGCCAGCAGCCCGTGGGACTTTACGCGTACGCAGTATTTT. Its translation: CASSPWDFTRTQYF.

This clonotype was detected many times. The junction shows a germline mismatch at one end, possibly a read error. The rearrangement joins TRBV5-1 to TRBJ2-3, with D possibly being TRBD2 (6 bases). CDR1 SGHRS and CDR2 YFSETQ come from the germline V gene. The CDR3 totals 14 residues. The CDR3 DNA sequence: TGTGCCAGCAGCTGGGACTTAAGCACAGATACGCAGTATTTT. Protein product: CASSWDLSTDTQYF.

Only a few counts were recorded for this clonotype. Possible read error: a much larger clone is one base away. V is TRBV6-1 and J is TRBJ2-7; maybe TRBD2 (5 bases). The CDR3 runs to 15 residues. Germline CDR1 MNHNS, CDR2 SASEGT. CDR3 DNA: TGTGCCAGCAGTCCCCGACTACTATCGGGTGGCGAGCAGCACTTC. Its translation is CASSPRLLSGGEQHF.

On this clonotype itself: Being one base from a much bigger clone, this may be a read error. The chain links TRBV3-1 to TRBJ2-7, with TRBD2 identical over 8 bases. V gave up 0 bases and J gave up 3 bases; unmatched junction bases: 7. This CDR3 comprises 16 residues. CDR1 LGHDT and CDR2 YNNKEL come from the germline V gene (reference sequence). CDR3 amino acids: CASSQDRAGDFYEQYF. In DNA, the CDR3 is TGTGCCAGCAGCCAAGATCGAGCGGGGGACTTCTACGAGCAGTACTTC.

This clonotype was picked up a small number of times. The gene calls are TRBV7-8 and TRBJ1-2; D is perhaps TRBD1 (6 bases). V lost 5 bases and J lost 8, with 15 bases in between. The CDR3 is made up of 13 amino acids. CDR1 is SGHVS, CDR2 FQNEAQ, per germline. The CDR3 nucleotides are TGTGCCAGCAGCCCTAGGGAGGGGGGGGGCTACACCTTC. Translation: CASSPREGGGYTF.

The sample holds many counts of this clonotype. The CDR3 DNA is TGTGCCAGCAGTTTCGGGACAGGGGGCACAGATACGCAGTATTTT. Encoded protein: CASSFGTGGTDTQYF. The chain couples TRBV6-1 to TRBJ2-3; 10 bases agree with TRBD1. Germline lookup yields CDR1 MNHNS and CDR2 SASEGT. The CDR3 length is 15 residues. V shed 5 bases and J 1 base; nucleotides not matched to a gene: 3.

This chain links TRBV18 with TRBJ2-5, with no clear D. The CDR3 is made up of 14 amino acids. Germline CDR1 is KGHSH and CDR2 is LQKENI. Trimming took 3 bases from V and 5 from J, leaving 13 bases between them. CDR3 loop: CASSPNRIQETQYF. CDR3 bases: TGTGCCAGCTCACCCAATCGTATTCAGGAGACCCAGTACTTC.

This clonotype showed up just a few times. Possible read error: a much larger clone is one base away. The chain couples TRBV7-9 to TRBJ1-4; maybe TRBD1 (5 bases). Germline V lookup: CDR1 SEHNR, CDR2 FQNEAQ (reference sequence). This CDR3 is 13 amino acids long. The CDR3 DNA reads TGTGCCAGCAGCTTAGCAGGGACTGAAAAACTGCTTTTT. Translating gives CASSLAGTEKLLF. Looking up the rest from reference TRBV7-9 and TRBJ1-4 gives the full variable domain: DTGVSQNPRHKITKRGQNVTFRCDPISEHNRLYWYRQTLGQGPEFLTYFQNEAQLEKSRLLSDRFSAERPKGSFSTLEIQRTEQGDSAMYLCASSLAGTEKLLFGSGTQLSVL.

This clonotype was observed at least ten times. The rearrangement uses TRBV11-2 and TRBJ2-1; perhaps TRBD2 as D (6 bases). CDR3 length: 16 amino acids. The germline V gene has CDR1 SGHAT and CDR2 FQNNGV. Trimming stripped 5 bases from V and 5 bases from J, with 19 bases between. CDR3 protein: CASSTLAGGRNNEQFF. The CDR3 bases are TGTGCCAGCAGCACACTTGCCGGGGGTCGGAACAATGAGCAGTTCTTC.

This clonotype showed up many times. CDR3 DNA: TGTGCCACCACCCGACGGGACAGATCCTATACGCAGTATTTT. Its translation: CATTRRDRSYTQYF. The V gene is TRBV15, the J gene TRBJ2-3; 7 bases map to TRBD1. The V gene's germline CDR1 is LNHNV and CDR2 YYDKDF (reference sequence). The CDR3 covers 14 residues. The V segment lost 7 bases and the J segment 7 bases; nucleotides outside the gene matches: 11.

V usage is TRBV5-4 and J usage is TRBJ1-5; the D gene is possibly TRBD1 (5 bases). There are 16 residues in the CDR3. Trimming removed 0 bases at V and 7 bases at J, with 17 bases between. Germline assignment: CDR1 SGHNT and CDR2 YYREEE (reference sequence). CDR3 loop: CASSLAGGVNGQPQHF. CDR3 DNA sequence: TGTGCCAGCAGCTTGGCCGGGGGGGTAAATGGACAGCCCCAGCATTTT. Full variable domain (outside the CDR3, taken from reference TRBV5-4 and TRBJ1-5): ETGVTQSPTHLIKTRGQQVTLRCSSQSGHNTVSWYQQALGQGPQFIFQYYREEENGRGNFPPRFSGLQFPNYSSELNVNALELDDSALYLCASSLAGGVNGQPQHFGDGTRLSIL.